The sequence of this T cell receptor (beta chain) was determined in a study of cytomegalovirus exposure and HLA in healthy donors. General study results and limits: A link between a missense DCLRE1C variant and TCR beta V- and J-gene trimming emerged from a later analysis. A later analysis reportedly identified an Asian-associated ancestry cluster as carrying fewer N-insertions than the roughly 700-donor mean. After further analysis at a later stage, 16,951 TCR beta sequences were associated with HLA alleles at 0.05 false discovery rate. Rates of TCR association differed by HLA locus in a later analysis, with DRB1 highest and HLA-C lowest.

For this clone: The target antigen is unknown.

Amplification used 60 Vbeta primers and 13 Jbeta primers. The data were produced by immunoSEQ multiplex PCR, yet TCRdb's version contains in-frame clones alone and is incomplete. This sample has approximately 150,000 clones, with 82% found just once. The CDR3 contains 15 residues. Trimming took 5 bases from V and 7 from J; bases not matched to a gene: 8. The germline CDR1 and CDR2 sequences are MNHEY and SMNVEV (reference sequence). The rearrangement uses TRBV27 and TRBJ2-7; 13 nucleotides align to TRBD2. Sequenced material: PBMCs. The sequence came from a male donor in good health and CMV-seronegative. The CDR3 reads CASSHTSGGVGEQYF. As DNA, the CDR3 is TGTGCCAGCAGTCACACTAGCGGGGGGGTGGGGGAGCAGTACTTC.